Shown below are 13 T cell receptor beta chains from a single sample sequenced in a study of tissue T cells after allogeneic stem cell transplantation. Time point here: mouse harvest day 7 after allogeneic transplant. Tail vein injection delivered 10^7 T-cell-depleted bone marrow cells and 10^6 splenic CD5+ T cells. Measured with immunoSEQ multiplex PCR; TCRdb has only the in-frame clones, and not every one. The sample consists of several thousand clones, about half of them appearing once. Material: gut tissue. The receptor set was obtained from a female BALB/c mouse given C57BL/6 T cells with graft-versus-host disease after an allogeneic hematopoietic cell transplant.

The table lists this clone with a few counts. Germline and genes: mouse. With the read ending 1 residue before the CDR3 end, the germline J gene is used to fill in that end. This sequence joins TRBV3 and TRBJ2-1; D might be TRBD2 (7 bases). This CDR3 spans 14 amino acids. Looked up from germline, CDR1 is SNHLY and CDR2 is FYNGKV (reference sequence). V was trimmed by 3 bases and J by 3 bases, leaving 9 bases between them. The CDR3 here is CASSLRGAYAEQFF. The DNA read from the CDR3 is TGTGCCAGCAGCTTGAGGGGGGCCTATGCTGAGCAGTTC. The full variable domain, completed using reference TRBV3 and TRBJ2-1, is GPKVLQIPSHQIIDMGQMVTLNCDPVSNHLYFYWYKQILGQQMEFLVNFYNGKVMEKSKLFKDQFSVERPDGSYFTLKIQPTALEDSAVYFCASSLRGAYAEQFFGPGTRLTVL.

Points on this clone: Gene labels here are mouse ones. The sequenced part of the CDR3 DNA is TGTGCCAGCTCTCTCACAGGGGGTGGCCAAAACACCTTGTAC. Translating gives CASSLTGGGQNTLY. The whole CDR3 is CASSLTGGGQNTLYF. The chain recombines TRBV12-2 with TRBJ2-4; TRBD1 agrees at 8 bases. With the read ending 1 residue before the CDR3 end, the germline J gene is used to fill in that end. CDR1 SGHLS and CDR2 HYDKME come from the germline V gene. The V segment lost 0 bases and the J segment 3 bases; nucleotides outside the gene matches: 4. The CDR3 is made up of 15 amino acids.

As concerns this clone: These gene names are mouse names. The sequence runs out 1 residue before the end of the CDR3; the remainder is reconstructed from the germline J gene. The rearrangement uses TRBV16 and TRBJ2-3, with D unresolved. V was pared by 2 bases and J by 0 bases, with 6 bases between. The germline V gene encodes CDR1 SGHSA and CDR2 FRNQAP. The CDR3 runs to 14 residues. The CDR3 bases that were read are TGTGCAAGCAGCTTATTGGGTAGTGCAGAAACGCTGTAT. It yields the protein CASSLLGSAETLY. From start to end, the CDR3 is CASSLLGSAETLYF. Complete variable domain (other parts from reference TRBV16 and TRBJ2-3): NAGVIQTPRHKVTGKGQEATLWCEPISGHSAVFWYRQTIVQGLEFLTYFRNQAPIDDSGMPKERFSAQMPNQSHSTLKIQSTQPQDSAVYLCASSLLGSAETLYFGSGTRLTVL.

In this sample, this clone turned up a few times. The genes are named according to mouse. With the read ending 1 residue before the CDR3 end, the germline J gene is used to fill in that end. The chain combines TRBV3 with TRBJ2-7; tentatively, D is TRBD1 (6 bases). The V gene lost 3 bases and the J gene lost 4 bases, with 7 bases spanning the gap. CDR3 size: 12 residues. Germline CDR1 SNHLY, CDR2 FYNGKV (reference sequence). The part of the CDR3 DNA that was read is TGTGCCAGCAGCTTGGGACATTATGAACAGTAC. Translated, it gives CASSLGHYEQY. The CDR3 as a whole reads CASSLGHYEQYF.

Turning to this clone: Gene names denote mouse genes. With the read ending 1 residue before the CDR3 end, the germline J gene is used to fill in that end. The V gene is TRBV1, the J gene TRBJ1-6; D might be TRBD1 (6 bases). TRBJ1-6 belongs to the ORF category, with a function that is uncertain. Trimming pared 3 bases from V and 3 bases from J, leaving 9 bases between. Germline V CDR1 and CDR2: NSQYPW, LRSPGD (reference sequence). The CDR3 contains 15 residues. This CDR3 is CTCSAQGNYNSPLYF. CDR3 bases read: TGCACCTGCAGTGCCCAGGGGAACTATAATTCGCCCCTCTAC.

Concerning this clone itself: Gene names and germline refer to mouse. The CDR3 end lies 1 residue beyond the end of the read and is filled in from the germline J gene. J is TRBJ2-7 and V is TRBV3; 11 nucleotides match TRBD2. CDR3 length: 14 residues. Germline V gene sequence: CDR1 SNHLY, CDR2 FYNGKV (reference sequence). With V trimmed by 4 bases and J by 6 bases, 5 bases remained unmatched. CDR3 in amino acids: CASSWTGGPLEQYF. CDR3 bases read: TGTGCCAGCAGCTGGACTGGGGGGCCTCTTGAACAGTAC.

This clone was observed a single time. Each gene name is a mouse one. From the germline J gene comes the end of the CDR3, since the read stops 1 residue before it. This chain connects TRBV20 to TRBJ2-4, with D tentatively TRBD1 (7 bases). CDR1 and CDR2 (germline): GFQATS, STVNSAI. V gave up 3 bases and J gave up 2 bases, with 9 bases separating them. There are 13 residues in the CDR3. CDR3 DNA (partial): TGTGGTGCTAGTGAGGGGGCTCAAAACACCTTGTAC. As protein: CGASEGAQNTLY. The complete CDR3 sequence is CGASEGAQNTLYF.

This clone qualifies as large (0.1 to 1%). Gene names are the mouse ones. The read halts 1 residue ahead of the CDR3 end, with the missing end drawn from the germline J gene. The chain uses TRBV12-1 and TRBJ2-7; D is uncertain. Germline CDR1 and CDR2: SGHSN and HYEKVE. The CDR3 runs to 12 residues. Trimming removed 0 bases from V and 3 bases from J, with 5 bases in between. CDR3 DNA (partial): TGTGCCAGCTCTCTCGCCGTCTATGAACAGTAC. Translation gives CASSLAVYEQY. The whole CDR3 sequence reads CASSLAVYEQYF.

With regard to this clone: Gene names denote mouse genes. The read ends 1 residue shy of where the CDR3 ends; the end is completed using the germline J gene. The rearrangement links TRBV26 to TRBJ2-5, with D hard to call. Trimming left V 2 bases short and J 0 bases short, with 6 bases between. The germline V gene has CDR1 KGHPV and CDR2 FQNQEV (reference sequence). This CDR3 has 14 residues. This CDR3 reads CASSLGVNQDTQYF. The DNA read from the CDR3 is TGTGCCAGCAGTCTGGGAGTTAACCAAGACACCCAGTAC.

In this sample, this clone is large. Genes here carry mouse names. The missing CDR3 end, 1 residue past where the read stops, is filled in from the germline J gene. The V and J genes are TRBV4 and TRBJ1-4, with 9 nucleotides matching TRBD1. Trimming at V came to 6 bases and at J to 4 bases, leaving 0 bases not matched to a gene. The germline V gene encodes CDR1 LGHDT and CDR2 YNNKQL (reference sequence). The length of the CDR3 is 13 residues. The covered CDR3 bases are TGTGCCAGCAGGGACAGGGGCAACGAAAGATTATTT. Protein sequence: CASRDRGNERLF. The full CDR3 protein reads CASRDRGNERLFF.

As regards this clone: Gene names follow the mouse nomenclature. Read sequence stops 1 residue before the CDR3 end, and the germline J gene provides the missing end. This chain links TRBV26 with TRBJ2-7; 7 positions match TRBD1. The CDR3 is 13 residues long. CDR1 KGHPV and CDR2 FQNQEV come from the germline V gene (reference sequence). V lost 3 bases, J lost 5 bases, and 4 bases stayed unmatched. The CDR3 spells CASSLHRGDEQYF. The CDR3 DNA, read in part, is TGTGCCAGCAGTCTTCACAGGGGAGATGAACAGTAC.

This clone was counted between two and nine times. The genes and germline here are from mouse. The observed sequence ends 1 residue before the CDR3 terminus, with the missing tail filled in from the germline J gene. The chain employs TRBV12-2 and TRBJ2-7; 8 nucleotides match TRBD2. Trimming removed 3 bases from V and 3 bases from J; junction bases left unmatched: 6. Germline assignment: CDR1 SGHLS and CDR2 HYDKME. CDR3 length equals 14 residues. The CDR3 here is CASSFRDWFYEQYF. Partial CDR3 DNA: TGTGCCAGCTCTTTCCGGGACTGGTTCTATGAACAGTAC.

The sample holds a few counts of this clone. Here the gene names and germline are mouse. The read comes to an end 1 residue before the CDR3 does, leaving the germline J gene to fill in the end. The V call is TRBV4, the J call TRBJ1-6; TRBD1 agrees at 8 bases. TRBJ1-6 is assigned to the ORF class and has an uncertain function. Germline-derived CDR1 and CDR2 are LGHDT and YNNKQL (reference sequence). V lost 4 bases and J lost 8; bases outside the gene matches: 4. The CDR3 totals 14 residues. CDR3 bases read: TGTGCCAGCAGCTCCGGACAGGGCTATTCGCCCCTCTAC. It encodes CASSSGQGYSPLY. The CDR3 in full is CASSSGQGYSPLYF.